This T cell receptor beta chain appears in the sequencing data of a study of blood T cell repertoires in COVID-19. Study background: The United States, Italy and Spain provided the acute and convalescent COVID-19 samples.

Germline-derived CDR1 and CDR2 are SGHRS and YFSETQ. V was shortened by 1 base and J by 4 bases, with 6 bases between the two germline ends. The CDR3 consists of 13 residues. As handled by the study authors: Nucleated cell number was recorded as an estimate derived from reference gene primer amplification. Only in-frame clones appear in the TCRdb table, and some are missing; sequencing was by immunoSEQ multiplex PCR. V, J and clone size were drawn from that table, and D and trimming were deduced from the DNA. The sample includes 250,000 to 400,000 clones, about 87% of them seen just once. This sequence originates from a woman aged 25-40 years with COVID-19, enrolled during active disease. The specimen was peripheral blood. V and J are TRBV5-1 and TRBJ1-5; unclear D gene. The CDR3: CASSLYANQPQHF. Here the CDR3 DNA reads TGCGCCAGCAGCTTGTACGCGAATCAGCCCCAGCATTTT.